The source of this T cell receptor beta chain is a study of blood T cell repertoires in COVID-19. Study-level information: Specimens from acute and convalescent COVID-19 originated in the United States, Italy and Spain. T cells, B-cell-depleted T cells, or PBMCs provided the cDNA or gDNA that served as material.

In the original workflow: Reference gene primer amplification in the assay estimated nucleated cell counts. The data were produced by immunoSEQ multiplex PCR, yet TCRdb's version contains in-frame clones alone and is incomplete. V, J and clone size were drawn from that table, and D and trimming were deduced from the DNA. The table includes about 190,000 clones, around 88% detected once. V gave up 4 bases and J gave up 1 base; unmatched junction bases: 8. The V gene's germline CDR1 is SQVTM and CDR2 ANQGSEA. The CDR3 consists of 15 residues. This receptor was obtained from a woman in her 30s with acute or convalescent COVID-19. The sequenced material came from peripheral blood. The J gene is TRBJ1-2, the V gene TRBV29-1; 8 positions match TRBD1. The CDR3 DNA is TGCAGCGTTGTTGGACAGGGTCCCCTTAACTATGGCTACACCTTC. Translation: CSVVGQGPLNYGYTF.